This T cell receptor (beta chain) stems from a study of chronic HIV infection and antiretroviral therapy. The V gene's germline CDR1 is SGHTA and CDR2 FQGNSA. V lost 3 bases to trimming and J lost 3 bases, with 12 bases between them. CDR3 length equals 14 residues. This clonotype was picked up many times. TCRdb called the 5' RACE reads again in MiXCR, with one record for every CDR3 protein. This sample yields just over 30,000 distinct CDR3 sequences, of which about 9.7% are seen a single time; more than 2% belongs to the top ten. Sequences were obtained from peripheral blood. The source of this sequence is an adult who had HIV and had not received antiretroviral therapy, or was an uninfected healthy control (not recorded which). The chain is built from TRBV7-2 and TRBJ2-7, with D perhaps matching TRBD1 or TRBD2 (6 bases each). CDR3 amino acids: CASSFGGTRYEQYF. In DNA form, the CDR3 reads TGTGCCAGCAGCTTCGGGGGCACGCGCTACGAGCAGTACTTC.